The source of this T cell receptor (beta chain) is a study of CD8+CD57+ T cells in acquired aplastic anemia (dated by TCRdb to between 2018 and 2020). At the level of the whole study: On average, sorted CD4+ and CD8+ cells yielded 3.2 ug of extracted DNA, with a range of 0.2 to 27.4 ug. CD8+CD57+ expansion was defined as a frequency above the mean frequency observed in healthy subjects. Broad study findings and their caveats: No significant difference in CD8+ Simpson's diversity was found between patients and healthy controls (P=0.060). Around 27 CD8+ CDR3 sequences were shared between patients and controls but appeared highly expressed in patients and within their immunodominant clones.

Expansion of CD8+CD57+ cells had been shown by flow cytometry in the patients chosen for sequencing. Severe acquired aplastic anemia was diagnosed in all patients according to International Study of Aplastic Anemia and Agranulocytosis and Camitta criteria. No patient had received any therapy when blood was sampled. TCR repertoires of sorted CD4+ and CD8+ blood T cells from severe aplastic anemia patients and healthy subjects were deep-sequenced in the study. In the USA, patient enrollment took place under clinicaltrials.gov protocols 00001620, 01623167, 00001397, 00071045, 00081523 and 00961064. Ficoll-Paque density gradient centrifugation was used to isolate peripheral blood mononuclear cells. Before DNA was extracted, CD4+ and CD8+ T cells were sorted using either FACS or magnetic beads. Regarding this clonotype: The target of this receptor is not known. No qualities accompany the bases; no much larger clone lies one base away.

Genomic DNA was used as template for profiling of TCR beta VDJ combinations and CDR3 sequences. An Illumina HiSeq 2000 was the platform used for TCR repertoire sequencing. As for the authors' bioinformatics: TRBV/TRBJ rearrangement plots, CDR3 size and DJ length profiles, and Simpson's diversity index were used to assess repertoires. The most abundant DNA sequence in the deep sequencing data was defined as the immunodominant clone. CDR3 amino acid sequences were checked for sharing across subjects and were also compared against the VDJdb database and published repertoires. In TCRdb, the public reads were trimmed at Q25 with fastp and aligned with MiXCR, with productive beta chains retained. Each CDR3 protein gets just one entry, which takes the most common genes and DNA from the rows behind it. TCRdb's processing, not the study's, gives the V and J calls here. This sample comprises around 290,000 distinct CDR3 sequences, 50% to 65% of them detected only once. The ten top clones hold under 1.5% of the sample.

V ends up 3 bases short and J 6 bases short, with an unmatched junction base count of 4. Taken from cysteine to phenylalanine, the CDR3 has 15 residues. The DNA shown is the 45-base CDR3, in frame from base 1. CDR1 LNHDA and CDR2 SQIVND are derived from the germline V gene (reference sequence). This clonotype was sampled from a human donor with aplastic anemia. Here the chain combines TRBV19 and TRBJ2-1; 11 bases in the junction line up with TRBD2. Source material: sorted CD4+, CD8+, or CD8+CD57+ T cells (not recorded which) from PBMCs. The bases read TGTGCCAGTAGTATCGGCCTAGCGGGGGGCAATGAGCAGTTCTTC. It codes for CASSIGLAGGNEQFF.